These 9 T cell receptor beta chains came from one sample sequenced in a study of T cell repertoires in cytomegalovirus infection. TCRdb re-called the reads through MiXCR, storing one row per CDR3 protein. The repertoire consists of approximately 590,000 distinct CDR3 sequences, with almost 40% occurring once and the leading ten covering 48%. What these receptors recognize is not known. This specimen was cultured PBMCs, taken from culture after CMV antigen stimulation. Receptors originate from a human donor in good health (CMV status not recorded). Some clones in this sample may be carry-over from other donors' samples.

This clonotype appeared a few times. The CDR3 loop is CASSQWPGLAGGRTDTQYF. In DNA, the CDR3 is TGCGCCAGCAGCCAATGGCCGGGACTAGCGGGAGGTCGCACAGATACGCAGTATTTT. V gene TRBV4-3 combines with J gene TRBJ2-3; 15 bases are shared with TRBD2. V lost 2 bases to trimming and J lost 1 base; unmatched junction nucleotides: 7. Germline loops: CDR1 LGHNA, CDR2 YSLEER. This CDR3 comprises 19 residues.

This chain joins TRBV12-3 or TRBV12-4 and TRBJ2-2; possibly TRBD1 for D (5 bases). The CDR3 sequence is 15 residues long. V was pared by 4 bases and J by 4 bases, with 13 bases between. This CDR3 reads CASSSRTPITGELFF. CDR3 bases: TGTGCCAGCAGTTCGCGGACACCGATCACCGGGGAGCTGTTTTTT.

This clonotype has a handful of counts. The chain uses TRBV20-1 and TRBJ2-3; D is unclear. Between the trimmed V and J ends, which lost 3 bases and 6 bases, there was a span of 13 bases. This CDR3 is built from 13 residues. Germline V lookup: CDR1 DFQATT, CDR2 SNEGSKA (reference sequence). The CDR3 loop reads CSASRPPYDTQYF. The DNA of the CDR3 is TGCAGTGCTAGTAGGCCCCCTTACGATACGCAGTATTTT.

The CDR3 protein is CASSPSTTATNEKLFF. The CDR3 nucleotides read TGTGCCAGCAGCCCGTCCACTACTGCAACTAATGAAAAACTGTTTTTT. V usage is TRBV7-9 and J usage is TRBJ1-4, with D hard to call. The length of the CDR3 is 16 residues. Looked up from germline, CDR1 is SEHNR and CDR2 is FQNEAQ (reference sequence). Trimming removed 5 bases from V and 0 bases from J, with 13 bases in between.

The genes are TRBV18 and TRBJ2-3; 7 bases match TRBD1. V trimming: 3 bases; J trimming: 2 bases; junction bases outside the gene matches: 11. This CDR3 spans 17 amino acids. Looked up from germline, CDR1 is KGHSH and CDR2 is LQKENI. The CDR3 spells CASSPTPDRRHTDTQYF. CDR3 coding DNA: TGTGCCAGCTCACCTACCCCGGACAGGCGCCACACAGATACGCAGTATTTT.

This clonotype was detected a few times. The chain couples TRBV7-9 to TRBJ2-1; 7 bases agree with TRBD2. Germline CDR1 SEHNR, CDR2 FQNEAQ (reference sequence). The CDR3 is 14 amino acids. V lost 2 bases, J lost 9 bases, and 7 bases stayed unmatched. The CDR3 DNA follows: TGTGCCAGCAGCTTATCCGCGCGGGAGAGTGAGCAGTTCTTC. Protein sequence: CASSLSARESEQFF. The full variable domain, rest sourced from reference TRBV7-9 and TRBJ2-1, is DTGVSQNPRHKITKRGQNVTFRCDPISEHNRLYWYRQTLGQGPEFLTYFQNEAQLEKSRLLSDRFSAERPKGSFSTLEIQRTEQGDSAMYLCASSLSARESEQFFGPGTRLTVL.

This clonotype was seen only a few times. The rearrangement links TRBV7-2 to TRBJ2-7; D not certain. Germline-derived CDR1 and CDR2 are SGHTA and FQGNSA. This CDR3 comprises 13 residues. Trimming removed 4 bases from V and 6 bases from J, with 13 bases in between. CDR3 in amino acids: CASSSVLRREQYF. The CDR3 coding sequence is TGTGCCAGCAGCTCGGTCCTCCGGCGCGAGCAGTACTTC.

This clonotype was counted a few times. V and J are TRBV7-2 and TRBJ2-5, with D possibly matching TRBD2 (6 bases). The CDR3 covers 13 residues. From germline, CDR1 is SGHTA and CDR2 FQGNSA. Trimming took 4 bases from V and 5 from J, leaving 11 bases between them. The CDR3 sequence: CASSSTRAETQYF. The CDR3 DNA sequence: TGTGCCAGCAGCTCGACTAGAGCGGAGACCCAGTACTTC.

This clonotype appeared a single time. The V gene is TRBV9, the J gene TRBJ2-1; 13 nucleotides align to TRBD2. This CDR3 region has 19 residues. V was clipped by 4 bases and J by 0 bases; unmatched bases: 10. The germline V gene has CDR1 SGDLS and CDR2 YYNGEE. CDR3 sequence: CASSRGGLAGSDSYNEQFF. Written as DNA, the CDR3 is TGTGCCAGCAGCCGGGGGGGACTAGCGGGATCCGACTCCTACAATGAGCAGTTCTTC.